The source of this T cell receptor (beta chain) is a study of CD8+CD57+ T cells in acquired aplastic anemia. Patients chosen for sequencing had shown CD8+CD57+ cell expansion by flow cytometry. TCR beta VDJ and CDR3 were profiled, and genomic DNA was the template. TCRdb ran MiXCR on the reads and lists one entry per CDR3 protein. The top ten hold approximately 2.8% of the sample, which has around 150,000 distinct CDR3 sequences, 40% to 50% seen once. This CDR3 is 15 amino acids long. Losses at the gene ends were 8 bases for V and 2 bases for J; bases not matched to a gene: 5. This TCR was recovered from a human donor with aplastic anemia. Sequenced material: sorted CD4+, CD8+, or CD8+CD57+ T cells (not recorded which) from PBMCs. The chain links TRBV12-3 or TRBV12-4 to TRBJ2-5, with TRBD2 matching over 13 bases. CDR3 region: CASSQTSGGQETQYF. The CDR3 DNA sequence: TGTGCCAGCTCCCAGACTAGCGGGGGGCAAGAGACCCAGTACTTC.